This TCR beta chain was recovered during a study of cytomegalovirus exposure and HLA in healthy donors. Germline values: CDR1 SGHDT, CDR2 YYEEEE. The V and J ends lost 4 bases and 2 bases, in that order; junction bases with no gene match: 6. There are 16 residues in the CDR3. Clones were read by immunoSEQ multiplex PCR, and TCRdb kept only the in-frame ones, dropping some. The sample has some 170,000 clones; approximately 87% are singletons. The receptor was derived from a woman in her twenties or thirties in good health and CMV-seronegative. The rearrangement uses TRBV5-6 and TRBJ2-3, with 11 bases fitting TRBD2. Material: PBMCs. The CDR3 DNA sequence: TGTGCCAGCAGCGCGTCGACTAGCGGGGCCACAGATACGCAGTATTTT. Amino acid sequence: CASSASTSGATDTQYF.